This T cell receptor (beta chain) was observed in a study of blood T cell repertoires in COVID-19. Turning to the study itself: Sites in the United States, Italy and Spain provided acute and convalescent COVID-19 samples. T cells, B-cell-depleted T cells, or PBMCs provided the cDNA or gDNA that served as material.

In the original processing: Amplified reference gene primers provided the basis for estimating nucleated cell counts. TCRdb's table, derived via immunoSEQ multiplex PCR, lists solely in-frame clones and lacks some. For V, J and clone size, that table is used; D and trimming come from the DNA. The profile shows around 70,000 clones, roughly four fifths of them singletons. Trimming left V 2 bases short and J 0 bases short, with 11 bases between. In germline, CDR1 is SGHRS, CDR2 YFSETQ. CDR3 size: 15 residues. Material for sequencing was peripheral blood. V gene TRBV5-1 combines with J gene TRBJ2-5; D is perhaps TRBD2 (5 bases). This receptor was identified in a man of 80 years or more with acute or convalescent COVID-19. CDR3 amino acids: CASSFAGLNQETQYF. DNA for the CDR3: TGCGCCAGCAGCTTTGCGGGTCTGAACCAAGAGACCCAGTACTTC. Drawing the rest from reference TRBV5-1 and TRBJ2-5, the complete variable domain is KAGVTQTPRYLIKTRGQQVTLSCSPISGHRSVSWYQQTPGQGLQFLFEYFSETQRNKGNFPGRFSGRQFSNSRSEMNVSTLELGDSALYLCASSFAGLNQETQYFGPGTRLLVL.